Shown below are 32 T cell receptor beta chains from a single sample sequenced in a study of T cell responses to AZD1222 COVID-19 vaccine. Only in-frame clones appear in the TCRdb table, and some are missing; sequencing was by immunoSEQ multiplex PCR. The top ten clones hold around 7% of a sample with 90,000 to 110,000 clones, over 80% of them seen once. The sequences come from peripheral blood, collected on day 0 of AZD1222 vaccination. The receptors derive from an adult in good health.

Points on this clone: The sample carries other DNA sequences with the same CDR3. The CDR3, as DNA: TGTGCCAGCAGCTTTAGCACAGATACGCAGTATTTT. It is translated as CASSFSTDTQYF. The chain links TRBV12-3 or TRBV12-4 to TRBJ2-3; D is uncertain. The ends were cut back, 6 bases at V and 0 bases at J, with 4 bases in the middle. This CDR3 is 12 amino acids long.

The chain uses TRBV11-2 and TRBJ1-1; 9 bases match TRBD1. The germline V gene encodes CDR1 SGHAT and CDR2 FQNNGV. Losses at the gene ends were 2 bases for V and 4 bases for J; bases not matched to a gene: 5. This CDR3 is 15 amino acids long. DNA of the CDR3: TGTGCCAGCAGCTTAAGACAGGGGGGCGGCACTGAAGCTTTCTTT. The encoded protein is CASSLRQGGGTEAFF. The whole variable domain, filled in from reference TRBV11-2 and TRBJ1-1, reads EAGVAQSPRYKIIEKRQSVAFWCNPISGHATLYWYQQILGQGPKLLIQFQNNGVVDDSQLPKDRFSAERLKGVDSTLKIQPAKLEDSAVYLCASSLRQGGGTEAFFGQGTRLTVV.

The rearrangement uses TRBV27 and TRBJ2-2; TRBD1 aligns across 11 bases. The V gene end was trimmed by 3 bases and the J gene end by 4 bases; junction bases not matched to a gene: 7. This CDR3 is built from 17 residues. Germline CDR1 and CDR2: MNHEY and SMNVEV (reference sequence). The CDR3 DNA reads as TGTGCCAGCAGTTTCCCGGACAGGGGGCACAGCACCGGGGAGCTGTTTTTT. It specifies CASSFPDRGHSTGELFF.

The J gene is TRBJ2-7, the V gene TRBV2, with no clear D. The length of the CDR3 is 11 residues. CDR1 and CDR2 (germline): SNHLY, FYNNEI. V shed 7 bases and J shed 2 bases, with 6 bases lying between them. The CDR3 sequence is CASKATYEQYF. CDR3 DNA: TGTGCCAGCAAGGCGACCTACGAGCAGTACTTC.

The J gene is TRBJ1-1, the V gene TRBV27; D gene unclear. Per germline, CDR1 MNHEY and CDR2 SMNVEV (reference sequence). The length of the CDR3 is 14 residues. V lost 4 bases and J 4 bases, leaving 13 bases between the germline ends. The CDR3 DNA is TGTGCCAGCAGTTCGGGGAGTCGAGGCACTGAAGCTTTCTTT. Translation: CASSSGSRGTEAFF.

The chain combines TRBV28 with TRBJ2-7; 10 nucleotides match TRBD2. The germline V gene encodes CDR1 MDHEN and CDR2 SYDVKM. The CDR3 spans 13 residues. The junction had 0 bases not matched to a gene; V was cut back by 7 bases and J by 0 bases. CDR3 amino acids: CASTSGSSYEQYF. In DNA form, the CDR3 reads TGTGCCAGCACTAGCGGGAGCTCCTACGAGCAGTACTTC.

The chain links TRBV19 to TRBJ1-2, with a weak D call TRBD1 (5 bases). This CDR3 is 17 amino acids long. The V end was cut by 6 bases, the J end by 1 base, with 21 bases between. Looked up from germline, CDR1 is LNHDA and CDR2 is SQIVND (reference sequence). The CDR3 here is CASSRQGALGDNYGYTF. For the CDR3, the DNA is TGTGCCAGTAGCCGCCAGGGTGCCCTAGGGGATAACTATGGCTACACCTTC.

V and J are TRBV18 and TRBJ1-1; TRBD1 is a possible D gene (5 bases). CDR1 is KGHSH and CDR2 is LQKENI in the germline V gene. The CDR3 sequence is 15 residues long. Trimming removed 0 bases from V and 1 base from J, with 9 bases in between. CDR3 region: CASSPPAGRNTEAFF. DNA for the CDR3: TGTGCCAGCTCACCACCGGCAGGGCGGAACACTGAAGCTTTCTTT.

CDR3 sequence reads: CASTFRGSSYEQYF. CDR3 sequence (DNA): TGTGCCAGCACATTTCGGGGGTCATCCTACGAGCAGTACTTC. The V call is TRBV3-1 (or the pseudogene TRBV3-2), the J call TRBJ2-7; a possible D gene is TRBD2 (6 bases). CDR1 is LGHDT and CDR2 is YNNKEL in the germline V gene (reference sequence). CDR3 length equals 14 residues. V lost 7 bases and J 1 base, leaving 14 bases between the germline ends.

CDR3 sequence: CASSPPETRAQPQHF. The DNA for the CDR3 is TGTGCCAGCAGTCCCCCAGAGACACGGGCACAGCCCCAGCATTTT. The chain combines TRBV28 with TRBJ1-5; no definite D call. Between the trimmed V and J ends, which lost 5 bases and 7 bases, there was a span of 18 bases. The CDR3 has 15 residues. CDR1 and CDR2 (germline): MDHEN, SYDVKM.

This chain connects TRBV14 to TRBJ2-7; D unclear. Germline V gene data show CDR1 as SGHDN and CDR2 as FVKESK. The CDR3 runs 17 residues. Trimming stripped 0 bases from V and 3 bases from J, with 18 bases between. The CDR3 nucleotides read TGTGCCAGCAGCCAAGATAGGTTTCCATACGGATACTACGAGCAGTACTTC. Translation gives CASSQDRFPYGYYEQYF. Drawing the rest from reference TRBV14 and TRBJ2-7, the complete variable domain is EAGVTQFPSHSVIEKGQTVTLRCDPISGHDNLYWYRRVMGKEIKFLLHFVKESKQDESGMPNNRFLAERTGGTYSTLKVQPAELEDSGVYFCASSQDRFPYGYYEQYFGPGTRLTVT.

The chain carries TRBV4-1 and TRBJ2-1; 9 nucleotides agree with TRBD2. V gave up 1 base and J gave up 4 bases; unmatched junction bases: 2. The CDR3 extends over 15 amino acids. Germline lookup yields CDR1 MGHRA and CDR2 YSYEKL. The CDR3 region is CASSQGSGGYNEQFF. CDR3 DNA: TGCGCCAGCAGCCAAGGAAGCGGGGGGTACAATGAGCAGTTCTTC.

This chain links TRBV27 with TRBJ1-5, with D possibly being TRBD1 (6 bases). Germline V gives CDR1 MNHEY, CDR2 SMNVEV (reference sequence). The CDR3 has 15 amino acids. V gave up 4 bases and J gave up 0 bases, with 10 bases separating them. The chain's CDR3 is CASSWRGPSNQPQHF. The CDR3 bases are TGTGCCAGCAGTTGGCGGGGGCCTAGCAATCAGCCCCAGCATTTT.

This clone was recorded only once. J is TRBJ2-1 and V is TRBV28; TRBD2 matches 9 bases. With V trimmed by 3 bases and J by 8 bases, 8 bases remained unmatched. In germline, CDR1 is MDHEN, CDR2 SYDVKM. The CDR3 is 15 residues long. In nucleotides, the CDR3 is TGTGCCAGCAGTTTCGCGGGAGGGCCCAGGTATGAGCAGTTCTTC. Encoded protein: CASSFAGGPRYEQFF.

The chain carries TRBV15 and TRBJ1-4, with a weak D call TRBD1 (5 bases). The CDR3 extends over 15 amino acids. The germline gives CDR1 LNHNV, CDR2 YYDKDF (reference sequence). Trimming cost V 0 bases and J 7 bases, with 12 bases left between them. The CDR3 spells CATSREEAGREKLFF. CDR3 nucleotides: TGTGCCACCAGCAGAGAGGAGGCGGGGCGTGAAAAACTGTTTTTT.

The chain employs TRBV18 and TRBJ1-4; D not certain. Trimming stripped 0 bases from V and 10 bases from J, with 15 bases between. Germline lookup yields CDR1 KGHSH and CDR2 LQKENI. The length of the CDR3 is 15 residues. The DNA of the CDR3 is TGTGCCAGCTCACCACCACCCGGGCCACTTGGAAAACTGTTTTTT. Translating gives CASSPPPGPLGKLFF.

The genes are TRBV6-5 and TRBJ2-7; no firm D call. The CDR3 totals 15 residues. Germline V gene lookup returns CDR1 MNHEY and CDR2 SVGAGI. V was clipped by 6 bases and J by 5 bases, with 20 bases between them. In DNA form, the CDR3 reads TGTGCCAGCAGCTTAGACCCCTACCTGTCCCACGAGCAGTACTTC. It is translated as CASSLDPYLSHEQYF.

The V and J genes are TRBV7-8 and TRBJ2-2, with TRBD2 matching over 9 bases. J lost 2 bases, V lost 4 bases, and 11 bases had no gene match. CDR1 and CDR2 (germline): SGHVS, FQNEAQ. This CDR3 is 18 amino acids long. CDR3 amino acids: CASSSRTSASVNTGELFF. DNA of the CDR3: TGTGCCAGCAGCTCCCGGACTAGCGCCAGCGTAAACACCGGGGAGCTGTTTTTT.

This CDR3 is CASEISNGGTEAFF. The CDR3 region has the DNA TGTGCTAGTGAGATCTCTAATGGGGGAACTGAAGCTTTCTTT. The chain couples TRBV12-5 to TRBJ1-1, with D perhaps TRBD1 (5 bases). The V end lost 7 bases, the J end lost 5 bases, and 17 bases lay between the germline ends. CDR3 length equals 14 residues. Germline-derived CDR1 and CDR2 are LGHNT and FRNRAP.

This chain connects TRBV7-9 to TRBJ2-7; 7 bases align to TRBD1. CDR1 is SEHNR, CDR2 FQNEAQ, per germline (reference sequence). V shed 6 bases and J 1 base; nucleotides not matched to a gene: 3. This CDR3 contains 13 residues. The CDR3 DNA sequence: TGTGCCAGCAGACCGACAGGGTCCTACGAGCAGTACTTC. This codes for CASRPTGSYEQYF. The variable domain in full, completed from reference TRBV7-9 and TRBJ2-7, reads DTGVSQNPRHKITKRGQNVTFRCDPISEHNRLYWYRQTLGQGPEFLTYFQNEAQLEKSRLLSDRFSAERPKGSFSTLEIQRTEQGDSAMYLCASRPTGSYEQYFGPGTRLTVT.

This clone has a single count. Germline and junction disagree at one end, which may indicate a read error. The chain has TRBV19 and TRBJ2-5; D not certain. Looked up from germline, CDR1 is LNHDA and CDR2 is SQIVND (reference sequence). The CDR3 runs 12 residues. The CDR3 region is CASSINQETQYF. DNA of the CDR3: TGTGCCAGTAGTATAAACCAAGAGACTCAGTACTTC.

Note on this clone: A much larger clone differs from this one at a single base, so this may be a read error. Other DNA sequences within the sample encode an identical CDR3. The chain couples TRBV3-1 (or the pseudogene TRBV3-2) to TRBJ1-1, with D tentatively TRBD1 (6 bases). The CDR3 is 13 residues long. In germline, CDR1 is LGHDT, CDR2 YNNKEL (reference sequence). V lost 4 bases and J 1 base, leaving 7 bases between the germline ends. CDR3 amino acids: CASSLRGNTEAFF. Here the CDR3 DNA reads TGTGCCAGCAGCCTCAGGGGGAACACTGAAGCTTTCTTT.

This clone showed up just a few times. This chain links TRBV5-1 with TRBJ2-7; D is unclear. The CDR3 loop spans 13 amino acids. CDR1 is SGHRS and CDR2 is YFSETQ in the germline V gene. The V end was cut by 0 bases, the J end by 3 bases, with 7 bases between. The CDR3 loop reads CASSLGLDYEQYF. CDR3 bases: TGCGCCAGCAGCTTGGGTCTAGACTACGAGCAGTACTTC.

The chain is built from TRBV9 and TRBJ2-7, with TRBD1 identical over 8 bases. Losses at the gene ends were 0 bases for V and 1 base for J; bases not matched to a gene: 9. The CDR3 contains 17 residues. Per the germline V gene, CDR1 is SGDLS and CDR2 is YYNGEE. CDR3 in DNA: TGTGCCAGCAGCGTAGAGGCCGGGACAGGTCTTTCCTACGAGCAGTACTTC. Translating it yields CASSVEAGTGLSYEQYF.

The chain combines TRBV7-9 with TRBJ2-7; 12 bases fit TRBD1. Germline V CDR1 and CDR2: SEHNR, FQNEAQ (reference sequence). With V trimmed by 3 bases and J by 10 bases, 10 bases remained unmatched. CDR3 length: 15 amino acids. This chain's CDR3 is CASSFLGTGGILQYF. The CDR3 DNA sequence: TGTGCCAGCAGCTTTCTTGGGACAGGGGGCATCTTACAGTACTTC.

The genes are TRBV5-1 and TRBJ2-2; TRBD2 might be the D (6 bases). Trimming stripped 0 bases from V and 6 bases from J, with 6 bases between. CDR1 SGHRS and CDR2 YFSETQ come from the germline V gene. This CDR3 spans 13 amino acids. The CDR3 nucleotides read TGCGCCAGCAGCTTGGGACTAGCCGGGGAGCTGTTTTTT. This translates into CASSLGLAGELFF.

The chain combines TRBV7-8 with TRBJ1-5; TRBD1 is a possible D gene (5 bases). Germline CDR1 reads SGHVS; CDR2 reads FQNEAQ. V lost 5 bases to trimming and J lost 0 bases, with 14 bases between them. There are 16 residues in the CDR3. The CDR3 protein is CASSAAGPNSNQPQHF. CDR3 sequence (DNA): TGTGCCAGCAGCGCCGCGGGGCCTAATAGCAATCAGCCCCAGCATTTT.

This chain uses TRBV6-5 with TRBJ1-2, with 7 bases lining up with TRBD1. Germline V gives CDR1 MNHEY, CDR2 SVGAGI. The V gene end was trimmed by 2 bases and the J gene end by 4 bases; junction bases not matched to a gene: 7. CDR3 length: 15 amino acids. The CDR3 coding sequence is TGTGCCAGCAGTTACGCGCCGGGACAGTTCTATGGCTACACCTTC. Protein product: CASSYAPGQFYGYTF.

This sequence joins TRBV4-1 and TRBJ2-3, with 9 bases identical to TRBD1. The CDR3 is 16 amino acids. Germline V gives CDR1 MGHRA, CDR2 YSYEKL. V dropped 4 bases and J dropped 5; count of bases not matched to a gene: 10. In DNA, the CDR3 is TGCGCCAGCAGCCGGGTTGGGACAGGGAGTAAAGATACGCAGTATTTT. The encoded protein is CASSRVGTGSKDTQYF.

The chain uses TRBV30 and TRBJ2-5; 8 nucleotides line up with TRBD1. The germline gives CDR1 GTSNPN, CDR2 SVGIG (reference sequence). This CDR3 has 14 amino acids. The ends lost 0 bases at V and 4 bases at J; junction bases unmatched: 4. DNA for the CDR3: TGTGCCTGGAGTGTACGGACAGGGTCAGAGACCCAGTACTTC. It is translated as CAWSVRTGSETQYF.

Only a few counts were recorded for this clone. The V call is TRBV9, the J call TRBJ1-3, with D possibly TRBD1 on 6 matching bases. In germline, CDR1 is SGDLS, CDR2 YYNGEE. V lost 0 bases and J 6 bases, leaving 16 bases between the germline ends. This CDR3 region has 16 residues. CDR3 DNA sequence: TGTGCCAGCAGCGTAGGCGGGACACCCCTGGAAAACACCATATATTTT. Translating it yields CASSVGGTPLENTIYF.

The genes are TRBV23-1 and TRBJ1-5; D is unresolved. TRBV23-1 belongs to the ORF category, with a function that is uncertain. The CDR3 extends over 11 amino acids. Between the trimmed V and J ends, which lost 8 bases and 8 bases, there was a span of 10 bases. This CDR3 is CASAVSEPQHF. DNA for the CDR3: TGCGCCAGCGCTGTTTCGGAGCCCCAGCATTTT.